In this sample, the clone carrying this TCR beta chain turned up a few times. TCRdb re-called the RT-PCR reads through MiXCR, storing one row per CDR3 protein. The sample contains roughly 940,000 distinct CDR3 sequences, roughly 17% of which appear only once. CDR1 SQVTM and CDR2 ANQGSEA come from the germline V gene. The trim removed 4 bases at V and 4 bases at J, leaving 8 bases unmatched. CDR3 length: 14 residues. This specimen comes from a study of patients and donors after allogeneic stem cell transplantation. The chain joins TRBV29-1 to TRBJ2-7, with TRBD1 matching over 9 bases. The clonotype was recovered from a human donor who was either an allogeneic HSCT recipient or a stem cell or donor lymphocyte infusion donor (not recorded which). It is not recorded whose cells these are; they may come from a transplant donor. Sequencing input: blood, either unsorted or a sorted T cell fraction (not recorded which). The CDR3 DNA sequence: TGCAGCGTTGCGGGACAGGGAGGTCTGTACGAGCAGTACTTC. This translates into CSVAGQGGLYEQYF.